Given below is one T cell receptor (beta chain) in context. Trimming left V 4 bases short and J 0 bases short, with 13 bases between. The CDR3 consists of 16 residues. Germline lookup yields CDR1 SGDLS and CDR2 YYNGEE. Method: immunoSEQ multiplex PCR; TCRdb's copy keeps in-frame clones and lacks some. This sample has roughly 360,000 clones, with 70% to 90% found just once. The study drew participants aged about 18 to 95 years from some 25 US areas. Cohorts were assigned according to the clinical history that participants reported. Two negative PCRs, clearance, or symptom resolution were required of recovered Cohort 3 donors. The source of the sample is a study of blood T cell repertoires in COVID-19. Study context: Sites across the United States, Italy and Spain contributed samples from acute and convalescent COVID-19.

The specimen was PBMCs or T cells enriched from blood (not recorded which). The chain couples TRBV9 to TRBJ1-4; no reliable D call. The TCR originated in a young man who had recovered from COVID-19. The CDR3, as DNA: TGTGCCAGCAGCTTAGGAGGCGTTGCAACTAATGAAAAACTGTTTTTT. It encodes CASSLGGVATNEKLFF.